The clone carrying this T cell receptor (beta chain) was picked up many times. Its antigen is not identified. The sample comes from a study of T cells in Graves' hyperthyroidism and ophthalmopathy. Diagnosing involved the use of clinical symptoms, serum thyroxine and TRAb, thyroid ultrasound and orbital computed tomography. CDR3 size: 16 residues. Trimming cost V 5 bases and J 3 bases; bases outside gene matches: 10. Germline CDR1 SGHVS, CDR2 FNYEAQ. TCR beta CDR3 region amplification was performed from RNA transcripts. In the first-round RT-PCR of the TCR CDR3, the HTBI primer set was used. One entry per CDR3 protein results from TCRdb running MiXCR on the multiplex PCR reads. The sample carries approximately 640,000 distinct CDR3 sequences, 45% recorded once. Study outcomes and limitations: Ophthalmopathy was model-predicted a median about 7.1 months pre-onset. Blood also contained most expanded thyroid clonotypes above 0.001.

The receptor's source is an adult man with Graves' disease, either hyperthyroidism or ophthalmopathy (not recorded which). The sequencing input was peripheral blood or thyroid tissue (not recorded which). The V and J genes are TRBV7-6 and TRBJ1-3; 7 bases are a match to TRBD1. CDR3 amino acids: CASSRTRDSLGNTIYF. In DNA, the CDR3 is TGTGCCAGCAGCCGGACCCGGGACAGTCTTGGAAACACCATATATTTT.